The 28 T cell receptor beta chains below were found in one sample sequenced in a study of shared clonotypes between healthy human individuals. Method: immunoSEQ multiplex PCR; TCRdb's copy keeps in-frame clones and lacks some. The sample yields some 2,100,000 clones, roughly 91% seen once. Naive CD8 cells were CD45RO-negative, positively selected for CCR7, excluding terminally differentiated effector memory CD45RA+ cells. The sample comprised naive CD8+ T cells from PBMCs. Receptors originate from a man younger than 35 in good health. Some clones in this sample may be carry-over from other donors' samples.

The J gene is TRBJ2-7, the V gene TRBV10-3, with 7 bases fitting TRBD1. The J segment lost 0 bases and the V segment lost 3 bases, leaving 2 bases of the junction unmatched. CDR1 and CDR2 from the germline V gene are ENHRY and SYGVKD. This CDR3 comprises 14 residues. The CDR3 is CAISDGTVSYEQYF. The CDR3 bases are TGTGCCATCAGTGACGGGACAGTCTCCTACGAGCAGTACTTC.

In DNA form, the CDR3 reads TGTGCCAGCAGCCAGACTTCCCCTTACAATGAGCAGTTCTTC. It is translated as CASSQTSPYNEQFF. The genes are TRBV14 and TRBJ2-1, with D uncertain. Looked up from germline, CDR1 is SGHDN and CDR2 is FVKESK. CDR3 size: 14 residues. Trimming took 3 bases from V and 4 from J, leaving 10 bases between them.

As DNA, the CDR3 is TGTGCCAGCAGCGGACCCGGGCCCATGCCAGAGACCCAGTACTTC. Protein: CASSGPGPMPETQYF. The chain employs TRBV9 and TRBJ2-5; D not resolved. Germline V gene data show CDR1 as SGDLS and CDR2 as YYNGEE. This CDR3 comprises 15 residues. With 3 bases removed from V and 4 bases from J, the gap between germline ends came to 16 bases.

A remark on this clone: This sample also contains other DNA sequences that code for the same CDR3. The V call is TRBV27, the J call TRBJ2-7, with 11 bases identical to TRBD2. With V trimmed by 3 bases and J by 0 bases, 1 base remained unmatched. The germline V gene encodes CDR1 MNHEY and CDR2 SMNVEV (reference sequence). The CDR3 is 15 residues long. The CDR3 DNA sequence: TGTGCCAGCAGTTTTAGCGGGAGGGCCTCCTACGAGCAGTACTTC. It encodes CASSFSGRASYEQYF.

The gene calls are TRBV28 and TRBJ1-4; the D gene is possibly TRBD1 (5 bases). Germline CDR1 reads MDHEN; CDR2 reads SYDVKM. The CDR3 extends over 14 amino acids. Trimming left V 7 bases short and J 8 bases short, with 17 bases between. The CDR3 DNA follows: TGTGCCAGCAAGATTCAGGGAGGAGGAGAAAAACTGTTTTTT. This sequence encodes CASKIQGGGEKLFF.

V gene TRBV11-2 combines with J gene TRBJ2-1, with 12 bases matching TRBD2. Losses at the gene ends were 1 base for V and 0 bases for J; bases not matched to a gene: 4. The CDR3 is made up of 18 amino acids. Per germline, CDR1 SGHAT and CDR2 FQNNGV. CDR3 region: CASSLALAGGSSYNEQFF. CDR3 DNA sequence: TGTGCCAGCAGCTTAGCACTAGCGGGAGGCTCCTCCTACAATGAGCAGTTCTTC.

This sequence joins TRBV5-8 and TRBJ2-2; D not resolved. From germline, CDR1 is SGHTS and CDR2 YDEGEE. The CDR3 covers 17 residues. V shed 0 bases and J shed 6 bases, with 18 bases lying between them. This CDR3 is CASSLGTVLGIAGELFF. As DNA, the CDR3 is TGTGCCAGCAGCTTGGGCACGGTCCTAGGAATCGCCGGGGAGCTGTTTTTT.

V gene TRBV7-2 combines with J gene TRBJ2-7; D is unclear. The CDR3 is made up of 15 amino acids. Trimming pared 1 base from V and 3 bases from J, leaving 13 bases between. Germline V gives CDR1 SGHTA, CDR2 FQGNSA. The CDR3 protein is CASSLVQRRIYEQYF. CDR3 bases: TGTGCCAGCAGCTTAGTTCAACGTCGTATCTACGAGCAGTACTTC.

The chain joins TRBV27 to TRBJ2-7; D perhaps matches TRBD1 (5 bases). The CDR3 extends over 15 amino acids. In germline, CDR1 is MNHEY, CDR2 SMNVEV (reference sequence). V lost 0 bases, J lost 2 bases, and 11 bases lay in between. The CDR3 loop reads CASSLSPGNTYEQYF. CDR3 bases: TGTGCCAGCAGTTTATCTCCAGGGAATACCTACGAGCAGTACTTC.

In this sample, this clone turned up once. CDR3 nucleotides: TGCGCCAGCAGCCTAAGTGGGTTCAATGAGCAGTTCTTC. It is translated as CASSLSGFNEQFF. The chain recombines TRBV4-3 with TRBJ2-1; no firm D call. CDR1 and CDR2 (germline): LGHNA, YSLEER. The V and J ends lost 4 bases and 6 bases respectively, with 10 bases between them. The length of the CDR3 is 13 residues.

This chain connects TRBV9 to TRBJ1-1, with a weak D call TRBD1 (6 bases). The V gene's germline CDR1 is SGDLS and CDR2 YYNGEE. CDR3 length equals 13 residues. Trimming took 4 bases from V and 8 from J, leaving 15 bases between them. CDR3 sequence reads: CASSLMTGAEAFF. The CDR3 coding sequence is TGTGCCAGCAGCCTAATGACAGGTGCAGAAGCTTTCTTT.

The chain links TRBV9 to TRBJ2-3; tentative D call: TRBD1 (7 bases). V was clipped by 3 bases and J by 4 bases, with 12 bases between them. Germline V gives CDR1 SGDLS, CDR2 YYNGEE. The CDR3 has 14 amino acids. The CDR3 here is CASSAGGTADTQYF. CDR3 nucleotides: TGTGCCAGCAGCGCCGGCGGGACAGCAGATACGCAGTATTTT.

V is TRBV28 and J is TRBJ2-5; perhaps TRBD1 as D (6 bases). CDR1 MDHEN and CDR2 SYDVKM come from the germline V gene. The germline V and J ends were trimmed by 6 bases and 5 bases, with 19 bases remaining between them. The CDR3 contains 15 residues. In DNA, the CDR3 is TGTGCCAGCAGACCCCAGGGGAAGCTATCGGAGACCCAGTACTTC. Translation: CASRPQGKLSETQYF.

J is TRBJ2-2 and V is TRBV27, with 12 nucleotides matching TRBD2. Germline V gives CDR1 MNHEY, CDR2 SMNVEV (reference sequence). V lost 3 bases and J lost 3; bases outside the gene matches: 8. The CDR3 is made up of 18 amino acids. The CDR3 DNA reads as TGTGCCAGCAGTTTCCGACTAGCGGGAGTCTCCTACACCGGGGAGCTGTTTTTT. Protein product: CASSFRLAGVSYTGELFF.

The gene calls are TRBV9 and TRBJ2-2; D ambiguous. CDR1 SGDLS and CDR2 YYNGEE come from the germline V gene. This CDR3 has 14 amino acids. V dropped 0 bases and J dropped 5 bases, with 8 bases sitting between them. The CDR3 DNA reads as TGTGCCAGCAGCGTAGATGTTAGGACCGGGGAGCTGTTTTTT. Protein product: CASSVDVRTGELFF.

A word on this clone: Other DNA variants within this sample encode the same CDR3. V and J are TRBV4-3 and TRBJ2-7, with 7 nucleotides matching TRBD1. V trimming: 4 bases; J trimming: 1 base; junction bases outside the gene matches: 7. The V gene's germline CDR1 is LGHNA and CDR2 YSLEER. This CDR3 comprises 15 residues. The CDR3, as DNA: TGCGCCAGCAGCCCCGGGACAGCGTCTTCCTACGAGCAGTACTTC. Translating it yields CASSPGTASSYEQYF.

CDR3 sequence reads: CASSPGNTEAFF. The CDR3 nucleotides are TGTGCCAGCAGTCCGGGGAACACTGAAGCTTTCTTT. The chain combines TRBV25-1 with TRBJ1-1; D gene unclear. This CDR3 is built from 12 residues. V was pared by 5 bases and J by 1 base, with 5 bases between. Germline V CDR1 and CDR2: MGHDK, SYGVNS.

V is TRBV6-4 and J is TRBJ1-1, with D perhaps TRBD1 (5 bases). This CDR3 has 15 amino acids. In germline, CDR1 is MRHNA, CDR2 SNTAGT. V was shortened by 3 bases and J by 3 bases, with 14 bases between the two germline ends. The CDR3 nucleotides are TGTGCCAGCAGTGAAAATTTCGGGGGGGACACTGAAGCTTTCTTT. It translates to CASSENFGGDTEAFF.

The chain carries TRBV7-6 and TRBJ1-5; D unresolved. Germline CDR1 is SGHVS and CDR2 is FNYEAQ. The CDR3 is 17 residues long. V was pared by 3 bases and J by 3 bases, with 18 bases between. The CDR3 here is CASSLSAGKETNQPQHF. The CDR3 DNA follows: TGTGCCAGCAGCTTGTCGGCCGGAAAAGAAACCAATCAGCCCCAGCATTTT.

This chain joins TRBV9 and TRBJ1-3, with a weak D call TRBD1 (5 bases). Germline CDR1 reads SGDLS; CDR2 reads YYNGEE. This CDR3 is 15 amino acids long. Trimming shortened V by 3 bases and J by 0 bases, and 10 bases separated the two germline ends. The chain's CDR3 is CASSGGTVSGNTIYF. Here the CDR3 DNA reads TGTGCCAGCAGCGGCGGGACGGTCTCTGGAAACACCATATATTTT.

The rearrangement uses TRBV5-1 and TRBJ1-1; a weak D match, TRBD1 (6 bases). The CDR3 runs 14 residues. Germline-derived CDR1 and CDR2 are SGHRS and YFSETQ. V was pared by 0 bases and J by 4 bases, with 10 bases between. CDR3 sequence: CASSLGWGATEAFF. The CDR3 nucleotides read TGCGCCAGCAGCTTGGGGTGGGGGGCCACTGAAGCTTTCTTT.

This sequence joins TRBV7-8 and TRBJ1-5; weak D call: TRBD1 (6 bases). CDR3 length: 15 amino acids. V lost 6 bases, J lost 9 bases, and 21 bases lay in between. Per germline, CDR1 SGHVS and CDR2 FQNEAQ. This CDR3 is CASSSTGDIKTPQHF. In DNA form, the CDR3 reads TGTGCCAGCAGTTCGACCGGGGACATCAAAACGCCCCAGCATTTT.

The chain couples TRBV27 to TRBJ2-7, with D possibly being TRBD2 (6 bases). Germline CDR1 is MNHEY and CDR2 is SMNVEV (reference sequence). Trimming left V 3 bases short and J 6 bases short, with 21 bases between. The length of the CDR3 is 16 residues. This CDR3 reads CASSFSSGETPLEQYF. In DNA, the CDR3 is TGTGCCAGCAGTTTCAGTAGCGGCGAAACCCCCCTCGAGCAGTACTTC.

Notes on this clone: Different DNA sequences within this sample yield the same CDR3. The CDR3 here is CASSLEAGGPGNEQFF. CDR3 in DNA: TGTGCCAGCAGCTTGGAGGCGGGAGGGCCCGGCAATGAGCAGTTCTTC. V gene TRBV5-4 combines with J gene TRBJ2-1; 9 bases match TRBD2. CDR1 is SGHNT, CDR2 YYREEE, per germline (reference sequence). The V and J ends lost 0 bases and 6 bases, in that order; junction bases with no gene match: 7. The CDR3 loop spans 16 amino acids.

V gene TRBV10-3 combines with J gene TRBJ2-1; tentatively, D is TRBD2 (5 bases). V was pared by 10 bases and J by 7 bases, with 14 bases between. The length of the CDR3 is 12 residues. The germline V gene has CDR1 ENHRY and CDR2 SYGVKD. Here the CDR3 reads CATGDELNEQFF. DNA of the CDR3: TGTGCCACCGGGGATGAGTTGAATGAGCAGTTCTTC.

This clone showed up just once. CDR3 in amino acids: CASSLSLQTQGPQETQYF. The CDR3, as DNA: TGTGCCAGCAGCTTATCGCTCCAAACACAGGGACCCCAAGAGACCCAGTACTTC. The J gene is TRBJ2-5, the V gene TRBV7-7; D might be TRBD1 (6 bases). Germline-derived CDR1 and CDR2 are SSHAT and FNYEAQ (reference sequence). The V end was cut by 2 bases, the J end by 1 base, with 20 bases between. The CDR3 extends over 18 amino acids.

CDR3 DNA: TGCGCCAGCAGCCAAGAGCCGTATCCCCGGTCCTACGAGCAGTACTTC. Translated, it gives CASSQEPYPRSYEQYF. The chain joins TRBV4-1 to TRBJ2-7; D is uncertain. CDR1 is MGHRA, CDR2 YSYEKL, per germline. Trimming stripped 0 bases from V and 1 base from J, with 13 bases between. The CDR3 consists of 16 residues.

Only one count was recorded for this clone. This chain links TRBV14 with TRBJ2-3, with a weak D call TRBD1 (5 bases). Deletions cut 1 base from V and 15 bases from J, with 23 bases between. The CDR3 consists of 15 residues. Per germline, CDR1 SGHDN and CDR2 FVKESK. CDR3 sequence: CASSQVKAGSARLYF. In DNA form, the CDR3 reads TGTGCCAGCAGCCAAGTCAAGGCAGGGTCCGCGCGTTTATATTTT.